The T cell receptor beta chain described here comes from a study of response to subunit inactivated influenza vaccine. Overall study findings and caveats: Authors suggested few new T cells are recruited by each seasonal influenza vaccination.

As regards this clonotype: Its antigen is unknown.

V dropped 1 base and J dropped 6 bases, with 11 bases sitting between them. Germline lookup yields CDR1 SGHDT and CDR2 YYEEEE. The CDR3 contains 13 residues. One entry per CDR3 protein results from TCRdb running MiXCR on the RT-PCR reads. The sample shows 860,000 or so distinct CDR3 sequences, approximately 22% of them seen only once. Source: PBMCs from blood, taken 5 days after vaccination. This receptor was taken from a man aged 45-65 years who received an inactivated influenza vaccine. This chain uses TRBV5-6 with TRBJ2-7; either TRBD1 or TRBD2 may supply D (5 bases each). The CDR3 coding sequence is TGTGCCAGCAGCTTGTGGGGGAACGGCGAGCAGTACTTC. Translating it yields CASSLWGNGEQYF.